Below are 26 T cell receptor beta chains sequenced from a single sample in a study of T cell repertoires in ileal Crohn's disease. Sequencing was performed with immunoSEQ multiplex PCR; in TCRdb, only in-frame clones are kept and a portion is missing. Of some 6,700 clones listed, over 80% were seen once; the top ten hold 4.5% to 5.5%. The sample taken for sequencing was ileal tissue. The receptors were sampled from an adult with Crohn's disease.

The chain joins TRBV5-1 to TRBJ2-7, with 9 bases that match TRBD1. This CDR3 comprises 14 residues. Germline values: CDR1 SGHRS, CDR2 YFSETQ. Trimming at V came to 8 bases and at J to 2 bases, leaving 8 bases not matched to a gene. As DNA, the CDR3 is TGCGCCAGTAACATGGGGACAGGGCCCTACGAGCAGTACTTC. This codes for CASNMGTGPYEQYF.

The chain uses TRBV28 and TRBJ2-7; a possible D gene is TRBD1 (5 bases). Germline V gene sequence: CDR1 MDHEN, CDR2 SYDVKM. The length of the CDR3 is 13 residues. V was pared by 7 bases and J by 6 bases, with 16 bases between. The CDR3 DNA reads TGTGCCAGCATTTCCCGCGGACATCGCGAGCAGTACTTC. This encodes CASISRGHREQYF.

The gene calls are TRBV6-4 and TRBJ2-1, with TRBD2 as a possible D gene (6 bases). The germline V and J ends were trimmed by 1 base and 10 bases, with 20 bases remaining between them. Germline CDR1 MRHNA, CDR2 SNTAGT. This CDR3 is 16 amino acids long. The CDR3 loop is CASSDYTGVPYSEQFF. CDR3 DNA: TGTGCCAGCAGTGACTATACGGGAGTCCCTTATTCGGAGCAGTTCTTC.

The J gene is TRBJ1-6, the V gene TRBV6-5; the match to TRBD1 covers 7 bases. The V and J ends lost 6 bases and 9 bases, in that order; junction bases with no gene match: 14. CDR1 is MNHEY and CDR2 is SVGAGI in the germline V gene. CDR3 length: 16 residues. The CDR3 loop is CASSYDIGTASSPLHF. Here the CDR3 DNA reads TGTGCCAGCAGCTACGATATCGGGACAGCATCTTCACCCCTCCACTTT.

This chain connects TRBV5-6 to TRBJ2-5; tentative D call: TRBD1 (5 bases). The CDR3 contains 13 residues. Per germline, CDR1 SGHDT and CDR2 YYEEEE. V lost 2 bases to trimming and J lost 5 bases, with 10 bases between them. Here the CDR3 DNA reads TGTGCCAGCAGCTTATCAGGGCGGGAGACCCAGTACTTC. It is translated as CASSLSGRETQYF.

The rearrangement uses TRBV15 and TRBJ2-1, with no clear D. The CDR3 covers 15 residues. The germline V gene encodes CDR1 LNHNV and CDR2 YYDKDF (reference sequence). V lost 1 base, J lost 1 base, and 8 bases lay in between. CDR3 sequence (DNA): TGTGCCACCAGCAGAGCAGAGACTTCCTACAATGAGCAGTTCTTC. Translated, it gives CATSRAETSYNEQFF.

The CDR3 sequence: CASSFYTAQRQRQYF. The CDR3 DNA follows: TGTGCCAGCAGCTTCTATACCGCCCAAAGACAAAGACAGTATTTT. This chain connects TRBV5-6 to TRBJ2-3; D is uncertain. V lost 2 bases and J lost 12, with 22 bases in between. The CDR3 is 15 residues long. Germline loops: CDR1 SGHDT, CDR2 YYEEEE.

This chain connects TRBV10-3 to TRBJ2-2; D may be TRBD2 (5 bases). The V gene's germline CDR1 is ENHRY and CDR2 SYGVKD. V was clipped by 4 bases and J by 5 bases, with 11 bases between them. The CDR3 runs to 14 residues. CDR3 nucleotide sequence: TGTGCCATCAGTGTTCGGGAACGGACCGGGGAGCTGTTTTTT. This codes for CAISVRERTGELFF.

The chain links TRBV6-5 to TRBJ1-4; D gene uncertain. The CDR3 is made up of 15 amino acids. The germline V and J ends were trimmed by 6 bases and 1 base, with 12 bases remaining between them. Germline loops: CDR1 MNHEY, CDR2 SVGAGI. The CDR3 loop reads CASSPSHQTNEKLFF. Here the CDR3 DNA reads TGTGCCAGCAGCCCTTCACATCAAACTAATGAAAAACTGTTTTTT.

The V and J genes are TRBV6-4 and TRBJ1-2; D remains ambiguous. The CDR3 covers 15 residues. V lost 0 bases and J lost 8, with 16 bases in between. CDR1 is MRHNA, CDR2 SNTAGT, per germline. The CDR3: CASSDSPTRLGGYTF. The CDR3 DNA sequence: TGTGCCAGCAGTGACTCCCCGACTCGCCTCGGAGGCTACACCTTC.

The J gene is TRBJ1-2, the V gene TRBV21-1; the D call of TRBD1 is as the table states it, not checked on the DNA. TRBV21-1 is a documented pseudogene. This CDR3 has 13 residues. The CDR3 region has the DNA TGTGCCAGCAGAGGGACAGGGTGCGTGGGCTACACCTTC. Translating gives CASRGTGCVGYTF.

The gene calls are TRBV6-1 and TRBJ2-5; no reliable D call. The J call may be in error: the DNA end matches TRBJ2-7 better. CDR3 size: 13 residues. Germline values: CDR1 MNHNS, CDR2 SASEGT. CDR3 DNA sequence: TGTGCCAGCAGTGAAGCCGAGTCCTACGAGCAGTACTTC. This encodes CASSEAESYEQYF.

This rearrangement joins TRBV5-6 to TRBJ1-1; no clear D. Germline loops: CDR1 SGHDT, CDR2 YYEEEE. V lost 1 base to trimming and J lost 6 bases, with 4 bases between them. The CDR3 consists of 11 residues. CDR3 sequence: CASSLQSEAFF. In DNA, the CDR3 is TGTGCCAGCAGCTTGCAGTCTGAAGCTTTCTTT.

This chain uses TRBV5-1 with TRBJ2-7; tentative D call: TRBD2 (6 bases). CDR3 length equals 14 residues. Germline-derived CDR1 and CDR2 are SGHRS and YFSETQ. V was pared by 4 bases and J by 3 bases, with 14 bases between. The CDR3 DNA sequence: TGCGCCAGCAGCGGCGGAGGGGTGGTCTACGAGCAGTACTTC. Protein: CASSGGGVVYEQYF.

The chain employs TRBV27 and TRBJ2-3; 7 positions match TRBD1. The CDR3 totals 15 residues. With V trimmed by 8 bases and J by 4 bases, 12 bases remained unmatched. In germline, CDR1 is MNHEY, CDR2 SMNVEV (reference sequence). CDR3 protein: CASGRQGGFSDTQYF. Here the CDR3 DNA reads TGTGCCAGCGGCCGACAGGGTGGATTTTCAGATACGCAGTATTTT.

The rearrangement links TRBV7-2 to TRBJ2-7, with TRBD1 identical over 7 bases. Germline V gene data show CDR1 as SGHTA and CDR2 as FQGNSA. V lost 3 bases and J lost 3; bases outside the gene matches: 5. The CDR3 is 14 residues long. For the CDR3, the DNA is TGTGCCAGCAGCTTCGGACAGGTGGGCTACGAGCAGTACTTC. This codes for CASSFGQVGYEQYF. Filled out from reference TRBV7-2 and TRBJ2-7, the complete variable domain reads GAGVSQSPSNKVTEKGKDVELRCDPISGHTALYWYRQSLGQGLEFLIYFQGNSAPDKSGLPSDRFSAERTGGSVSTLTIQRTQQEDSAVYLCASSFGQVGYEQYFGPGTRLTVT.

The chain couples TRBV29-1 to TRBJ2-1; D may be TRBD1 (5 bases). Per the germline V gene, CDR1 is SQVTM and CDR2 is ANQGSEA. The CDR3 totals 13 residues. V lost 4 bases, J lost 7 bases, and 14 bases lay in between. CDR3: CSVADGQPNEQFF. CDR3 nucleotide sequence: TGCAGCGTTGCGGACGGACAACCTAATGAGCAGTTCTTC.

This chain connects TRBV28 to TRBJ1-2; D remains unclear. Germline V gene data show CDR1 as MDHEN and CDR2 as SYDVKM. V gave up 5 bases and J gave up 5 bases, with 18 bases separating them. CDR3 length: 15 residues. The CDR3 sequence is CASSPEGAQRYGYTF. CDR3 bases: TGTGCCAGCAGTCCCGAGGGCGCCCAGAGGTATGGCTACACCTTC.

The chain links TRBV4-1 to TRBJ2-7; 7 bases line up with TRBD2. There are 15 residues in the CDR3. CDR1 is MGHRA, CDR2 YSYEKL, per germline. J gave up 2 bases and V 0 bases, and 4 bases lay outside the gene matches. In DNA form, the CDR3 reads TGCGCCAGCAGCCAAGATACTAGCGCGGCCTACGAGCAGTACTTC. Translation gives CASSQDTSAAYEQYF.

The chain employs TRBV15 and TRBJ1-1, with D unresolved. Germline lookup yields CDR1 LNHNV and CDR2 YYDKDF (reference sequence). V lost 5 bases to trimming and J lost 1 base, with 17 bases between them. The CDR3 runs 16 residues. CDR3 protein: CATSERTAVWNTEAFF. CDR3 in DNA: TGTGCCACCAGCGAACGAACGGCGGTTTGGAACACTGAAGCTTTCTTT.

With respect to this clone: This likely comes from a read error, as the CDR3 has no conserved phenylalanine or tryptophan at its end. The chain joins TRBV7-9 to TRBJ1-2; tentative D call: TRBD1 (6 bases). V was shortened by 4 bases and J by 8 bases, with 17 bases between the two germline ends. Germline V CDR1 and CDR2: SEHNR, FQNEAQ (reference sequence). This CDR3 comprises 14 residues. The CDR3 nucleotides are TGTGCCAGCAGCTCCCAGACAGGCTTAGGCGGCTACACCCTC. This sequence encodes CASSSQTGLGGYTL.

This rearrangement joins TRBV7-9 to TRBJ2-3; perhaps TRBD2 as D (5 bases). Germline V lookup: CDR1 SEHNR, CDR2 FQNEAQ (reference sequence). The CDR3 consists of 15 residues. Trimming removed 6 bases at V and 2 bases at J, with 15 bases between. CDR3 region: CASSYTRRITDTQYF. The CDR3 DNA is TGTGCCAGCAGTTACACTAGGAGAATCACAGATACGCAGTATTTT. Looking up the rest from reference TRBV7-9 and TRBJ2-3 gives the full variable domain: DTGVSQNPRHKITKRGQNVTFRCDPISEHNRLYWYRQTLGQGPEFLTYFQNEAQLEKSRLLSDRFSAERPKGSFSTLEIQRTEQGDSAMYLCASSYTRRITDTQYFGPGTRLTVL.

CDR3 DNA sequence: TGCGCCAGCAGCTTGGGAGGCACAGATACGCAGTATTTT. The encoded protein is CASSLGGTDTQYF. The chain recombines TRBV5-1 with TRBJ2-3; no firm D call. Germline V gene sequence: CDR1 SGHRS, CDR2 YFSETQ. V was shortened by 0 bases and J by 1 base, with 3 bases between the two germline ends. CDR3 length: 13 residues.

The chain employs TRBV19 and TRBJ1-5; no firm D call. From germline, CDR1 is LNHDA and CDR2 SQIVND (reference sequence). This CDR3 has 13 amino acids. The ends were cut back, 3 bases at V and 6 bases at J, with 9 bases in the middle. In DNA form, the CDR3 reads TGTGCCAGTAGTATGTTACAGTCTCAGCCCCAGCATTTT. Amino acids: CASSMLQSQPQHF.

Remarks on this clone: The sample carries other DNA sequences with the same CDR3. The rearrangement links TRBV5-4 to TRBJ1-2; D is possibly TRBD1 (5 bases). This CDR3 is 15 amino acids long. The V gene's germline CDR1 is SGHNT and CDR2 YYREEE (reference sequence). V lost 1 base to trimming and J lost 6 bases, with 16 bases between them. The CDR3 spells CASSLRGGDNHGYTF. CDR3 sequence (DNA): TGTGCCAGCAGCTTGCGGGGGGGTGACAACCATGGCTACACCTTC.

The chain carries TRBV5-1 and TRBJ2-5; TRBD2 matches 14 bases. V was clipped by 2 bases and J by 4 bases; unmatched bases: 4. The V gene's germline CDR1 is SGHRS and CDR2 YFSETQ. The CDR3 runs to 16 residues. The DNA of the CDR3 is TGCGCCAGCAGCTTAGCCGGGACTAGCGGGGGAGAGACCCAGTACTTC. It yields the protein CASSLAGTSGGETQYF.